The clone carrying this TCR beta chain was observed a few times. Its antigen is undetermined. This sample stems from a study of T cell responses to AZD1222 COVID-19 vaccine. Study-wide results and limits: The study reported that nearly half of spike-specific TCRs target unmutated variant regions. Researchers report vaccine-associated CD4 TCRs spanning spike, with dominance at 160-218 and 743-854. Two AZD1222 administrations were followed by greater Spike-specific TCR breadth and depth. Clonal diversity was possibly underestimated, and the donors were mostly white British, with more females.

Clones were sequenced by immunoSEQ multiplex PCR, and TCRdb holds only the in-frame ones, with some missing. The top ten clones hold 10% of a sample with around 88,000 clones, 88% of them seen once. Trimming took 2 bases from V and 0 from J, leaving 8 bases between them. CDR3 length equals 13 residues. Germline V lookup: CDR1 SQVTM, CDR2 ANQGSEA. This sequence was found in an adult in good health. The specimen comprised peripheral blood, sampled on day 0 of MenACWY control vaccination. The chain links TRBV29-1 to TRBJ2-7, with D possibly TRBD1 on 5 matching bases. CDR3 protein: CSVELTGSYEQYF. Here the CDR3 DNA reads TGCAGCGTTGAACTTACAGGCTCCTACGAGCAGTACTTC.